The 14 T cell receptor beta chains presented below share a single source sample, sequenced in a study of regulatory T cells in long-lasting Graves disease. Building of the TCR beta libraries involved iRepertoire HTBI primers and Arm-PCR of CDR3 regions. TCRdb itself ran the multiplex PCR reads through MiXCR, one entry per CDR3 protein. The table has a few hundred thousand distinct CDR3 sequences, 15% seen once. Time point described: newly diagnosed GD, antithyroid drugs for less than 3 months. Scientists built the TCR library using RNA that was extracted from PBMCs. These sequences were also reported in another study, on T cells in Graves' hyperthyroidism and ophthalmopathy.

Sequences were derived from peripheral blood mononuclear cells (PBMCs), sampled at new diagnosis, from a patient treated with antithyroid drugs. Receptors were obtained from a woman between 40 and 55 years old with Graves disease.

This clonotype was seen repeatedly, ten times or more. The V gene is TRBV12-3 or TRBV12-4, the J gene TRBJ1-1; D remains unclear. CDR3 length: 14 residues. Trimming pared 8 bases from V and 0 bases from J, leaving 13 bases between. The CDR3 DNA reads TGTGCCAGCTCGCCAGCGGGCCTGAACACTGAAGCTTTCTTT. Protein sequence: CASSPAGLNTEAFF.

This clonotype has only a few counts. V usage is TRBV20-1 and J usage is TRBJ2-1; D is ambiguous. This CDR3 is built from 19 residues. V was cut by 0 bases and J by 0 bases, with 21 bases left in between. CDR1 is DFQATT, CDR2 SNEGSKA, per germline (reference sequence). The CDR3 spells CSARDIVEIWALSYNEQFF. CDR3 coding DNA: TGCAGTGCTAGAGATATCGTCGAGATATGGGCCCTCTCCTACAATGAGCAGTTCTTC.

This clonotype came up a few times. The chain carries TRBV4-1 and TRBJ2-6; D is ambiguous. CDR3 size: 18 residues. Per germline, CDR1 MGHRA and CDR2 YSYEKL. V gave up 4 bases and J gave up 0 bases, with 16 bases separating them. The CDR3 is CASSPRGGRSSGANVLTF. DNA of the CDR3: TGCGCCAGCAGCCCCCGAGGTGGGCGGTCCTCTGGGGCCAACGTCCTGACTTTC.

This clonotype was recorded many times. The J gene is TRBJ2-7, the V gene TRBV28, with 11 bases lining up with TRBD2. Germline V lookup: CDR1 MDHEN, CDR2 SYDVKM. Trimming at V came to 6 bases and at J to 7 bases, leaving 2 bases not matched to a gene. The CDR3 contains 12 residues. CDR3 protein: CASSRLAGEQYF. CDR3 coding DNA: TGTGCCAGCAGCCGACTAGCGGGAGAGCAGTACTTC.

This clonotype was counted a few times. Possible read error: a much larger clone is one base away. The DNA for the CDR3 is TGTGCCACCTGCTTCCCTACAGACAACACCGAGGAGCTGTTTTTT. It translates to CATCFPTDNTEELFF. The chain recombines TRBV28 with TRBJ2-2, with no clear D. Germline CDR1 MDHEN, CDR2 SYDVKM. The CDR3 loop spans 15 amino acids.

This clonotype was seen many times. V gene TRBV7-2 combines with J gene TRBJ2-3; the D gene is possibly TRBD2 (5 bases). This CDR3 contains 15 residues. Trimming shortened V by 2 bases and J by 2 bases, and 11 bases separated the two germline ends. The germline gives CDR1 SGHTA, CDR2 FQGNSA. The CDR3 reads CASSLYGGTTDTQYF. CDR3 nucleotides: TGTGCCAGCAGCTTATACGGAGGAACCACAGATACGCAGTATTTT.

In this sample, this clonotype turned up many times. The V call is TRBV20-1, the J call TRBJ1-1; D might be TRBD1 (5 bases). The CDR3 sequence is 13 residues long. CDR1 is DFQATT, CDR2 SNEGSKA, per germline (reference sequence). Trimming cost V 1 base and J 2 bases, with 8 bases left between them. The CDR3 DNA is TGCAGTGCTAGAGGGGGCCTAAACACTGAAGCTTTCTTT. It specifies CSARGGLNTEAFF.

This clonotype was seen ten or more times. V is TRBV2 and J is TRBJ2-1, with D perhaps TRBD2 (6 bases). Germline CDR1 SNHLY, CDR2 FYNNEI. V dropped 2 bases and J dropped 1 base, with 12 bases sitting between them. The CDR3 length is 16 residues. The CDR3 loop is CASSEYGGKSYNEQFF. The CDR3 DNA sequence: TGTGCCAGCAGTGAATATGGCGGGAAGTCCTACAATGAGCAGTTCTTC.

This clonotype has just a few counts. The CDR3 is CAISAGTSTDTQYF. The CDR3 DNA is TGTGCCATCAGTGCAGGGACTAGCACAGATACGCAGTATTTT. V is TRBV10-3 and J is TRBJ2-3; tentative D call: TRBD2 (6 bases). The CDR3 has 14 residues. V was shortened by 4 bases and J by 0 bases, with 8 bases between the two germline ends. Germline loops: CDR1 ENHRY, CDR2 SYGVKD.

The chain is built from TRBV7-6 and TRBJ1-2, with D tentatively TRBD1 (5 bases). Trimming took off 5 bases at V and 3 bases at J, with 13 bases between the two ends. Germline CDR1 is SGHVS and CDR2 is FNYEAQ. There are 14 residues in the CDR3. CDR3 in amino acids: CASSPEGTDYGYTF. In nucleotides, the CDR3 is TGTGCCAGCAGCCCCGAGGGGACGGACTATGGCTACACCTTC.

This clonotype was observed at least ten times. The rearrangement links TRBV20-1 to TRBJ1-2, with D possibly TRBD1 on 5 matching bases. V lost 0 bases to trimming and J lost 7 bases, with 21 bases between them. The CDR3 runs to 16 residues. Germline V gene lookup returns CDR1 DFQATT and CDR2 SNEGSKA (reference sequence). This CDR3 is CSARDVGGQLSGGYTF. The CDR3 DNA is TGCAGTGCTAGAGATGTTGGCGGACAACTCTCGGGTGGCTACACCTTC.

This clonotype was detected ten times or more. CDR3 sequence reads: CASKSRNTGELFF. The CDR3, as DNA: TGTGCCAGCAAGAGCCGTAACACCGGGGAGCTGTTTTTT. The genes are TRBV6-1 and TRBJ2-2; D gene unclear. CDR3 length: 13 residues. The germline CDR1 and CDR2 sequences are MNHNS and SASEGT. V lost 7 bases to trimming and J lost 2 bases, with 8 bases between them.

This clonotype showed up just a few times. The V call is TRBV6-2 or TRBV6-3, the J call TRBJ2-3; 7 bases are a match to TRBD2. The V gene end was trimmed by 4 bases and the J gene end by 6 bases; junction bases not matched to a gene: 7. CDR3 length equals 14 residues. The germline V gene has CDR1 MNHEY and CDR2 SVGEGT. The CDR3 is CASSSSSGTDTQYF. CDR3 in DNA: TGTGCCAGCAGTTCTTCTAGCGGAACGGATACGCAGTATTTT.

Many counts were recorded for this clonotype. The V call is TRBV7-2, the J call TRBJ2-5; D is perhaps TRBD1 (5 bases). CDR1 and CDR2 from the germline V gene are SGHTA and FQGNSA. V shed 0 bases and J shed 5 bases, with 13 bases lying between them. CDR3 length: 15 amino acids. CDR3 loop: CASSLAGLGDETQYF. The DNA of the CDR3 is TGTGCCAGCAGCTTAGCCGGCCTAGGGGATGAGACCCAGTACTTC.